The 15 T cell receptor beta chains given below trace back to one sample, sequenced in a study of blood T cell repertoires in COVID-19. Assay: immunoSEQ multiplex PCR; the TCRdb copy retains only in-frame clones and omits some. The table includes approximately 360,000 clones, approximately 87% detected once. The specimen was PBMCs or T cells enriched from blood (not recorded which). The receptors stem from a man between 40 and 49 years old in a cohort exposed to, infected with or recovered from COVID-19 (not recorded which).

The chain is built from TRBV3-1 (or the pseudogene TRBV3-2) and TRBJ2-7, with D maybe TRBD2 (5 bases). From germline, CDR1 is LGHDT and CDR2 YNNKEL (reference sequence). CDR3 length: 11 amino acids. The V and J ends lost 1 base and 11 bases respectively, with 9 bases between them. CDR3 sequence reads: CASSQGRRKYF. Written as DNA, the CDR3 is TGTGCCAGCAGCCAAGGTAGGAGGAAGTACTTC.

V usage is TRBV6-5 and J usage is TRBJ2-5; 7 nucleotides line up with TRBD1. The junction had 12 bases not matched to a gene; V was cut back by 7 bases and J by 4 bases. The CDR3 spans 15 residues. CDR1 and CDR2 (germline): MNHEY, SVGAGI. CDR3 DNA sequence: TGTGCCAGCACCGAGGCAGGGGGTAACGGAGAGACCCAGTACTTC. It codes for CASTEAGGNGETQYF.

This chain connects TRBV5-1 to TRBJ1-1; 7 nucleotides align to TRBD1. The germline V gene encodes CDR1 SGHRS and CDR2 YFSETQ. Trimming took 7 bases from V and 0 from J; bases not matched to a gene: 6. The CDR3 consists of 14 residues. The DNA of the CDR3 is TGCGCCAGCTCTCCGGGACAGATGAACACTGAAGCTTTCTTT. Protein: CASSPGQMNTEAFF.

CDR3 DNA sequence: TGTGCCAGCGTTAACAGGGACTCTGGAAACACCATATATTTT. Its protein product is CASVNRDSGNTIYF. The chain combines TRBV6-1 with TRBJ1-3; weak D call: TRBD1 (6 bases). The CDR3 loop spans 14 amino acids. Trimming pared 8 bases from V and 0 bases from J, leaving 11 bases between. The germline V gene has CDR1 MNHNS and CDR2 SASEGT.

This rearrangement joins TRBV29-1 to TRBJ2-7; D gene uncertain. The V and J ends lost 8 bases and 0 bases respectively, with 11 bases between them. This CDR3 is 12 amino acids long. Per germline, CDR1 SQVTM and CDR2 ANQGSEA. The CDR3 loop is CSFLGVSYEQYF. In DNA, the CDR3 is TGCAGCTTTCTCGGAGTCTCCTACGAGCAGTACTTC.

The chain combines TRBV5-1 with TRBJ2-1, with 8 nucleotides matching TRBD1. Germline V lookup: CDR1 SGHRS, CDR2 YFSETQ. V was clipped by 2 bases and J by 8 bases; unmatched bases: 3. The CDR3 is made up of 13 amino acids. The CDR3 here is CASSLQGDYEQFF. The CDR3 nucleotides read TGCGCCAGCAGCTTACAGGGGGATTATGAGCAGTTCTTC.

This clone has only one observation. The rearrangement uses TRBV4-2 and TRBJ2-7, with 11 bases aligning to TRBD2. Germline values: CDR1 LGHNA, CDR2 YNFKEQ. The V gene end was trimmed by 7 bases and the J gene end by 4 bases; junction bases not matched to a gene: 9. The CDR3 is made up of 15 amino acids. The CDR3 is CASTKGLAASYEQYF. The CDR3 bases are TGTGCCAGCACCAAGGGACTAGCGGCTTCTTACGAGCAGTACTTC.

For the CDR3, the DNA is TGTGCCAGCAGCTTTCGGACAGTTCATTCACCCCTCCACTTT. It translates to CASSFRTVHSPLHF. The chain has TRBV7-2 and TRBJ1-6; a possible D gene is TRBD1 (6 bases). The V and J ends lost 3 bases and 8 bases respectively, with 11 bases between them. CDR3 length: 14 amino acids. In germline, CDR1 is SGHTA, CDR2 FQGNSA.

The CDR3 DNA sequence: TGCGCCAGCAGCCAAGAGGGACTAGCGGGAGTTCGAGATACGCAGTATTTT. Translating it yields CASSQEGLAGVRDTQYF. The chain carries TRBV4-1 and TRBJ2-3; 14 nucleotides match TRBD2. In germline, CDR1 is MGHRA, CDR2 YSYEKL. J was trimmed by 5 bases and V by 0 bases; bases with no gene match: 4. This CDR3 contains 17 residues.

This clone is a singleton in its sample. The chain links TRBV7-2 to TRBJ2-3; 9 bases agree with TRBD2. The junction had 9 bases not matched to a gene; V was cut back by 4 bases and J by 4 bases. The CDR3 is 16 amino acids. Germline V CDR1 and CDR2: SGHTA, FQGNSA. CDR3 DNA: TGTGCCAGCAGCTCCAGGGGCGGGAGGGCCGCAGATACGCAGTATTTT. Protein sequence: CASSSRGGRAADTQYF.

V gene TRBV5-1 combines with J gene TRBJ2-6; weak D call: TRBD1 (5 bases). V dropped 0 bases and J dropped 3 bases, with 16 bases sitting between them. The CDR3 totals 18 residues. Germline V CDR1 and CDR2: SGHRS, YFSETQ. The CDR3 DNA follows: TGCGCCAGCAGCTTGGGCCAGGGTAAGATTTTTGGGGCCAACGTCCTGACTTTC. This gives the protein CASSLGQGKIFGANVLTF.

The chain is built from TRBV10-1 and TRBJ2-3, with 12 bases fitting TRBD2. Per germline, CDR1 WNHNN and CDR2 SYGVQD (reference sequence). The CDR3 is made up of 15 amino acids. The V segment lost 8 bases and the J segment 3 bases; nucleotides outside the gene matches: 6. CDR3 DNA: TGCGCCAGCTCCTCCGGGACTAGCGGGACAGATACGCAGTATTTT. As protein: CASSSGTSGTDTQYF.

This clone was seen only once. The CDR3 reads CASSLGGTSGSGAEQFF. Written as DNA, the CDR3 is TGTGCCAGCAGCTTAGGGGGGACTAGCGGGAGTGGGGCTGAGCAGTTCTTC. The gene calls are TRBV7-7 and TRBJ2-1; TRBD2 aligns across 14 bases. The J segment lost 9 bases and the V segment lost 1 base, leaving 8 bases of the junction unmatched. The length of the CDR3 is 17 residues. Germline V gene data show CDR1 as SSHAT and CDR2 as FNYEAQ (reference sequence).

The CDR3 nucleotides are TGTGCCATCAGTGAGGGAAACAGATACAATGAGCAGTTCTTC. Its translation: CAISEGNRYNEQFF. The chain links TRBV10-3 to TRBJ2-1, with D uncertain. V was shortened by 2 bases and J by 4 bases, with 9 bases between the two germline ends. The CDR3 has 14 residues. Germline-derived CDR1 and CDR2 are ENHRY and SYGVKD.

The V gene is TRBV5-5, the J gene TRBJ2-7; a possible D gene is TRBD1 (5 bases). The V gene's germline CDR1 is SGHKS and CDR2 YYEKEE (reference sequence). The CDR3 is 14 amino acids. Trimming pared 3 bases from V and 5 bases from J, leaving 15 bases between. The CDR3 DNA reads TGTGCCAGCAGCTGGGGCCCTGCTGCCAACGAGCAGTACTTC. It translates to CASSWGPAANEQYF. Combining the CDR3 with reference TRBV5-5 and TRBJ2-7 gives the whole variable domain DAGVTQSPTHLIKTRGQQVTLRCSPISGHKSVSWYQQVLGQGPQFIFQYYEKEERGRGNFPDRFSARQFPNYSSELNVNALLLGDSALYLCASSWGPAANEQYFGPGTRLTVT.